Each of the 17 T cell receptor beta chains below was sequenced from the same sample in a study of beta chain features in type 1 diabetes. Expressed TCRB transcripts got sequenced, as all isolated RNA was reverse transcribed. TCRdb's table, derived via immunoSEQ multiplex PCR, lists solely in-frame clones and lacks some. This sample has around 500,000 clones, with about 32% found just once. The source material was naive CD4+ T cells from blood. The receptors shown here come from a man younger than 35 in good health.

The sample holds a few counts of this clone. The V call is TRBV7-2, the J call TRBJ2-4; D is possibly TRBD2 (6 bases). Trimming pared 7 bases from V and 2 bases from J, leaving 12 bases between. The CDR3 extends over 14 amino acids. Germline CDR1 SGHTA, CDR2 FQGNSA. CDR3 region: CASISGGSKNIQYF. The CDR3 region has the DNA TGTGCCAGCATCTCCGGGGGATCCAAAAACATTCAGTACTTC.

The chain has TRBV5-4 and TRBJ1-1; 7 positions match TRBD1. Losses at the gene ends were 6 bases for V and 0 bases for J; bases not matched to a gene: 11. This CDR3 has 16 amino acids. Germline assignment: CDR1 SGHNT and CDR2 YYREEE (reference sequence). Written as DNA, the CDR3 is TGTGCCAGCAACCCCGGGACAGATACCATGAACACTGAAGCTTTCTTT. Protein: CASNPGTDTMNTEAFF.

The CDR3 reads CSVAGSDYEQYF. The CDR3 coding sequence is TGCAGCGTTGCAGGCTCTGACTACGAGCAGTACTTC. V usage is TRBV29-1 and J usage is TRBJ2-7, with no clear D. Germline-derived CDR1 and CDR2 are SQVTM and ANQGSEA. The CDR3 covers 12 residues. V lost 4 bases to trimming and J lost 3 bases, with 10 bases between them.

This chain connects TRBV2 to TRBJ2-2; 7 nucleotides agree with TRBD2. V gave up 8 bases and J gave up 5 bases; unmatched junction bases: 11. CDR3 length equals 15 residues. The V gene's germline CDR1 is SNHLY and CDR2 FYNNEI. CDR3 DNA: TGTGCCAGCGGGAGCCAGAGGCGGGAGACCGGGGAGCTGTTTTTT. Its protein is CASGSQRRETGELFF.

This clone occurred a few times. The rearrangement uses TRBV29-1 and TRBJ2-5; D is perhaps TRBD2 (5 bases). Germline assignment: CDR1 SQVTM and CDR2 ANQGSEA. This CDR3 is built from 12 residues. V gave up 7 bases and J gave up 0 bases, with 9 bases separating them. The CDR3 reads CSASGYQETQYF. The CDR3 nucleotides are TGCAGCGCGAGCGGTTACCAAGAGACCCAGTACTTC.

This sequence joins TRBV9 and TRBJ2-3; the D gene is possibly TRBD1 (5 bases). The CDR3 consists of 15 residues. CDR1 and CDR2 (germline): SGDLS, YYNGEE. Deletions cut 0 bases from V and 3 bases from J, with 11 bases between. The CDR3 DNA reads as TGTGCCAGCAGCGTAGCAGGGCCTGAGACAGATACGCAGTATTTT. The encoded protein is CASSVAGPETDTQYF.

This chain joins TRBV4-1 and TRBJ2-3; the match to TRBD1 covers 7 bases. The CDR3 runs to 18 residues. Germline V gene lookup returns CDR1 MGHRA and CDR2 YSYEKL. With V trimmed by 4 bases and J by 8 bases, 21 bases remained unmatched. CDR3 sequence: CASSLLGKDRVIDSTQYF. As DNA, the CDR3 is TGCGCCAGCAGCCTCCTGGGGAAAGACAGGGTCATCGACAGTACGCAGTATTTT.

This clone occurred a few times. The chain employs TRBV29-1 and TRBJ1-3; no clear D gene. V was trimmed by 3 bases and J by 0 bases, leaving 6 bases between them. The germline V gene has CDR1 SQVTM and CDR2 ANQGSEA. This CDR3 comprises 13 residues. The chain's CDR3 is CSVEADSGNTIYF. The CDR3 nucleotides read TGCAGCGTTGAGGCTGACTCTGGAAACACCATATATTTT.

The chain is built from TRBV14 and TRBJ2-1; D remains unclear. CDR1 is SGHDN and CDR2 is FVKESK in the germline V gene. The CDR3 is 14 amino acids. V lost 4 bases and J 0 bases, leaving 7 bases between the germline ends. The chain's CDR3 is CASSPTRSYNEQFF. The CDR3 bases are TGTGCCAGCAGCCCGACCCGCTCCTACAATGAGCAGTTCTTC.

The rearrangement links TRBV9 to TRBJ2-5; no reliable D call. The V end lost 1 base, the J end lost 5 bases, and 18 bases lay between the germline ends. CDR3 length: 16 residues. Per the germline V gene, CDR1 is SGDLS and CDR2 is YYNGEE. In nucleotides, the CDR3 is TGTGCCAGCAGCGTACAGATATCCCAAGTCGTGGAGACCCAGTACTTC. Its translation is CASSVQISQVVETQYF.

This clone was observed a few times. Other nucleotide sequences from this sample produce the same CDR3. CDR3 protein: CASSEGPFYEQYF. CDR3 DNA: TGTGCCAGCAGTGAAGGCCCTTTCTACGAGCAGTACTTC. The genes are TRBV2 and TRBJ2-7; D is undetermined. CDR1 SNHLY and CDR2 FYNNEI come from the germline V gene. Trimming removed 1 base from V and 3 bases from J, with 7 bases in between. There are 13 residues in the CDR3.

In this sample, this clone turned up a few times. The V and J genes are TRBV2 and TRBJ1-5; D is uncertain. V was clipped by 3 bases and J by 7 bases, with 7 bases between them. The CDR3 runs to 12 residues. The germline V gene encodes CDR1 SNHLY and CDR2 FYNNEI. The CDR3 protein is CASSDGSQPQHF. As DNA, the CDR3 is TGTGCCAGCAGTGATGGGAGCCAGCCCCAGCATTTT.

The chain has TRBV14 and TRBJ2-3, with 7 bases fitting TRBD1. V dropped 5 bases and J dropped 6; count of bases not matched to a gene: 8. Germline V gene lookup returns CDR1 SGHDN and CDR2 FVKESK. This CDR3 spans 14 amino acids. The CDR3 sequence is CASSYRGHSDTQYF. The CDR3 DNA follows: TGTGCCAGCAGCTACAGGGGTCACAGTGATACGCAGTATTTT.

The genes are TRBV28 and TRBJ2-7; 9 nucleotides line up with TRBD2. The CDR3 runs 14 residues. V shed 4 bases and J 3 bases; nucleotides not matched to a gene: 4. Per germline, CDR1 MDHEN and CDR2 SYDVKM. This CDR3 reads CASSSRTSVYEQYF. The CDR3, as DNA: TGTGCCAGCAGTTCGCGGACTAGCGTCTACGAGCAGTACTTC.

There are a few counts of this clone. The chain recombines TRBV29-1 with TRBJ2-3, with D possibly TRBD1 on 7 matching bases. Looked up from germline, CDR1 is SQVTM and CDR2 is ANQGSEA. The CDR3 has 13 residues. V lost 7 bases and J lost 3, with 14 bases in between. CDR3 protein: CSGHQGGTDTQYF. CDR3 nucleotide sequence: TGCAGCGGCCACCAGGGGGGTACAGATACGCAGTATTTT.

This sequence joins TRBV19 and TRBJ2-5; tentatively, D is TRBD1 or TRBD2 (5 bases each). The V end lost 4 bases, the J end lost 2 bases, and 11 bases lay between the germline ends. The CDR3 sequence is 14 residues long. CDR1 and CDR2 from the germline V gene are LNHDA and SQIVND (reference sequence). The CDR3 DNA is TGTGCCAGTAGTACGGGGCAGCGTCAAGAGACCCAGTACTTC. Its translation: CASSTGQRQETQYF.

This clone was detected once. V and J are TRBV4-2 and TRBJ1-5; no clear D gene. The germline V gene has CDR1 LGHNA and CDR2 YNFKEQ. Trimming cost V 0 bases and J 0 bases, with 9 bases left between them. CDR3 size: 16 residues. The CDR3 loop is CASSQEAGDSNQPQHF. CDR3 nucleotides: TGTGCCAGCAGCCAAGAAGCCGGGGATAGCAATCAGCCCCAGCATTTT.